The rows below give T cell receptor beta chains drawn from one sample of a study of T cells after yellow fever vaccination. TCRdb re-analysed the 5' RACE reads in MiXCR, keeping a single row per CDR3 protein. The sample holds around 600,000 distinct CDR3 sequences, 10% to 15% seen once. This sample comprised PBMCs, obtained on the day of the yellow fever booster vaccination. The receptors originated from a man younger than 45 who received the YFV17D yellow fever vaccine. The CDR3 runs from the conserved cysteine through the conserved F or W.

V gene: TRBV21-1
J gene: TRBJ2-7
CDR3 protein: CASSNTVPSTSYEQYF

V gene: TRBV4-1
J gene: TRBJ2-3
CDR3 protein: CASSQDPPEVSTDTQYF

V gene: TRBV2
J gene: TRBJ2-5
CDR3 protein: CASTTGHQETQYF

V gene: TRBV11-2
J gene: TRBJ1-4
CDR3 protein: CASSLGQTTNEKLFF

V gene: TRBV3-1
J gene: TRBJ2-7
CDR3 protein: CASSQAPGTARGYEQYF

V gene: TRBV9
J gene: TRBJ2-3
CDR3 protein: CASSELAVDTDTQYF

V gene: TRBV20-1
J gene: TRBJ1-5
CDR3 protein: CSARGQFDQPQHF

V gene: TRBV12-3/TRBV12-4
J gene: TRBJ2-4
CDR3 protein: CASSPELAKNIQYF

V gene: TRBV7-2
J gene: TRBJ2-5
CDR3 protein: CASGTSGNQETQYF

V gene: TRBV7-2
J gene: TRBJ2-7
CDR3 protein: CASSSTLGEQYF

V gene: TRBV19
J gene: TRBJ1-1
CDR3 protein: CASSDSGQGWAEAFF

V gene: TRBV20-1
J gene: TRBJ2-7
CDR3 protein: CSAQGPTYEQYF

V gene: TRBV27
J gene: TRBJ2-1
CDR3 protein: CASSLSRGEQFF

V gene: TRBV6-5
J gene: TRBJ2-1
CDR3 protein: CASSYSRIGMHEQFF

V gene: TRBV9
J gene: TRBJ2-3
CDR3 protein: CASSVGGLAVNTDTQYF

V gene: TRBV5-1
J gene: TRBJ1-4
CDR3 protein: CASSLGGFNREKLFF

V gene: TRBV12-5
J gene: TRBJ2-7
CDR3 protein: CASGSGQSSYEQYF

V gene: TRBV7-3
J gene: TRBJ2-5
CDR3 protein: CASSQGLARGAETQYF

V gene: TRBV5-6
J gene: TRBJ2-7
CDR3 protein: CASSFKWRANYEQYF

V gene: TRBV5-1
J gene: TRBJ2-7
CDR3 protein: CASSYTGGADYEQYF

V gene: TRBV14
J gene: TRBJ2-7
CDR3 protein: CASSQSLQKQYF

V gene: TRBV4-2
J gene: TRBJ1-1
CDR3 protein: CASSKASGQGLGTEAFF

V gene: TRBV2
J gene: TRBJ2-3
CDR3 protein: CASSGTGGNDVDTQYF

V gene: TRBV7-2
J gene: TRBJ2-5
CDR3 protein: CASSPPLGQKETQYF

V gene: TRBV19
J gene: TRBJ2-7
CDR3 protein: CASSIRSASSYEQYF

V gene: TRBV29-1
J gene: TRBJ2-3
CDR3 protein: CSVGTDTQYF

V gene: TRBV9
J gene: TRBJ2-5
CDR3 protein: CASSVGASGRAETQYF

V gene: TRBV7-6
J gene: TRBJ2-1
CDR3 protein: CASRPGLAGVEQFF

V gene: TRBV28
J gene: TRBJ2-7
CDR3 protein: CASSSTVKAYEQYF

V gene: TRBV2
J gene: TRBJ1-4
CDR3 protein: CASSADRVMPNEKLFF

V gene: TRBV6-5
J gene: TRBJ2-1
CDR3 protein: CASSYSVGNGPYNEQFF

V gene: TRBV4-3
J gene: TRBJ2-7
CDR3 protein: CASSQEPPDRAREQYF

V gene: TRBV7-8
J gene: TRBJ2-7
CDR3 protein: CASSLQGVAYEQYF

V gene: TRBV3-1
J gene: TRBJ2-5
CDR3 protein: CASSHGQGMRSETQYF

V gene: TRBV11-2
J gene: TRBJ2-7
CDR3 protein: CASSFWGRGEVEGSYEQYF

V gene: TRBV5-1
J gene: TRBJ2-2
CDR3 protein: CASSLIRTNTGELFF

V gene: TRBV6-2/TRBV6-3
J gene: TRBJ2-7
CDR3 protein: CASSPKTSEAYEQYF

V gene: TRBV5-4
J gene: TRBJ2-3
CDR3 protein: CASSPGTSVIRGTDTQYF

V gene: TRBV15
J gene: TRBJ1-2
CDR3 protein: CATTRQGGYGYTF

V gene: TRBV5-6
J gene: TRBJ2-5
CDR3 protein: CASSLNSGTMQETQYF

V gene: TRBV6-7
J gene: TRBJ2-7
CDR3 protein: CASSYPRRGAGTLSYEQYF

V gene: TRBV30
J gene: TRBJ1-5
CDR3 protein: CAWSVQGNQPQHF

V gene: TRBV4-2
J gene: TRBJ2-6
CDR3 protein: CASSPSEAGANVLTF

V gene: TRBV20-1
J gene: TRBJ2-3
CDR3 protein: CSARGGGPADTQYF

V gene: TRBV7-2
J gene: TRBJ2-7
CDR3 protein: CASSVPRTGGLEQYF

V gene: TRBV6-2/TRBV6-3
J gene: TRBJ2-1
CDR3 protein: CASTRTGGRHLRNEQFF

V gene: TRBV29-1
J gene: TRBJ2-3
CDR3 protein: CSVATGAIGSDTQYF

V gene: TRBV7-3
J gene: TRBJ2-3
CDR3 protein: CASSLAGDRTDTQYF

V gene: TRBV6-5
J gene: TRBJ2-3
CDR3 protein: CASSYSWSPSTDTQYF

V gene: TRBV27
J gene: TRBJ2-1
CDR3 protein: CASSSTGTKSNEQFF

V gene: TRBV27
J gene: TRBJ2-1
CDR3 protein: CAPTSGDSSYNEQFF

V gene: TRBV5-4
J gene: TRBJ2-3
CDR3 protein: CASSLGRGAAAPDTQYF

V gene: TRBV4-3
J gene: TRBJ2-7
CDR3 protein: CASSLKFGGYEQYF

V gene: TRBV5-1
J gene: TRBJ2-3
CDR3 protein: CASSSGSTDTQYF